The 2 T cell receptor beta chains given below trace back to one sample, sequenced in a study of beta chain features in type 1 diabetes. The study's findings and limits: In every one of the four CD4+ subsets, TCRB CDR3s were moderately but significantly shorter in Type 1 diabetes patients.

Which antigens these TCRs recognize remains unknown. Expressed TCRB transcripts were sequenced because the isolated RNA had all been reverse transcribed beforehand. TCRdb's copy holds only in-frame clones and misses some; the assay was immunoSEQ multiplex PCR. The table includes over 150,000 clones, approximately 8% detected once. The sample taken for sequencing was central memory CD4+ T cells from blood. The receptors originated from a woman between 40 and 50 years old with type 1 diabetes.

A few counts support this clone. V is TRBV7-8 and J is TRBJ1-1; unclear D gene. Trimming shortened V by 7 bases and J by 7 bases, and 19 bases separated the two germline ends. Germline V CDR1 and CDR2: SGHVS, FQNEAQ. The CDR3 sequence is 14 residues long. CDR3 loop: CASTLAEGSLEAFF. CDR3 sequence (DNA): TGTGCCAGCACCCTTGCGGAGGGTTCGCTTGAAGCTTTCTTT.

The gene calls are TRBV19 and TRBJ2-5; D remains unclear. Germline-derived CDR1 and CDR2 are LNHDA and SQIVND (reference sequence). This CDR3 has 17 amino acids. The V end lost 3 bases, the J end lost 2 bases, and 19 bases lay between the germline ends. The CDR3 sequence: CASSIAGKTVRQETQYF. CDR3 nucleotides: TGTGCCAGTAGTATTGCAGGTAAAACCGTACGTCAAGAGACCCAGTACTTC.